These T cell receptor beta chains were read from a single sample in a study of T cell clonotyping in hematopoietic cell transplantation. Only in-frame clones appear in the TCRdb table, and some are missing; sequencing was by immunoSEQ multiplex PCR. The data hold tens of thousands of clones, with 60% to 80% observed a single time. The starting material was peripheral blood mononuclear cells, obtained before stem cell transplant. All receptors derive from a man aged 50 to 59 with myelodysplastic syndrome. Some clones in this sample may be carry-over from other donors' samples. CDR3s include the opening cysteine and the closing phenylalanine or tryptophan. The D gene is left open where the match is weak.

d_call v_call cdr3_aa
- TRBV19 CASSMGVNSPLHF
- TRBV30 CAWSVPRRVEKLFF
- TRBV30 CAWALGGLVTEAFF
- TRBV7-8 CASSLGTDTQYF
TRBD1 TRBV10-1 CASIQVDRRTYEQYF
- TRBV7-2 CASSLVGIGNQPQHF
- TRBV28 CATHLGDWFF
- TRBV7-2 CASSLRQSTDTQYF
TRBD2 TRBV4-2 CASSQVTGGGLAGGSYEQYF
TRBD1 TRBV6-5 CASTLTGGGNQPQHF
- TRBV6-5 CASSYSLGAGELFF
- TRBV10-3 CAISDPRYGRVHGYTF
- TRBV7-2 CASSLSGNQPQHF
- TRBV30 CAWSVGSAGKLFF
TRBD1 TRBV7-6 CASSLAGQGSYEQYF
- TRBV28 CASSLADNEQFF
- TRBV29-1 CSVRNSNEKLFF
- TRBV19 CASSITPNPTDTQYF
- TRBV30 CAWSQGQPSYSYEQYF
- TRBV6-5 CASSEKSEKLFF
TRBD1 TRBV7-8 CASSLDTGGSYNSPLHF
- TRBV6-5 CASSQGRLDYGYTF
- TRBV11-1 CASSLEYSYEQYF
- TRBV9 CASSPQLMNTEAFF
- TRBV5-6 CASSLRTSFHNTEAFF
- TRBV6-5 CASSYTIDSGANVLTF
TRBD1 TRBV6-5 CASSYEGTGTTEAFF
TRBD1 TRBV5-6 CASSWTGGEQFF
- TRBV27 CASSLPWSEQFF
- TRBV6-5 CASRPTAPELGGYTF